These 4 T cell receptor beta chains were all obtained from the same sample, sequenced in a study of blood T cell repertoires in COVID-19. Some clones are missing from TCRdb's copy, which holds only in-frame ones; the method was immunoSEQ multiplex PCR. This sample has 130,000 to 150,000 clones; more than 75% occur once, and the top ten carry about 6%. Material: peripheral blood. Source of these receptors: a man at least 80 years old with acute or convalescent COVID-19.

The rearrangement joins TRBV11-3 to TRBJ2-3; a possible D gene is TRBD2 (5 bases). Germline V gives CDR1 SGHNT, CDR2 YENEEA. This CDR3 contains 12 residues. The V and J ends lost 5 bases and 5 bases respectively, with 8 bases between them. The CDR3 region is CASSLGEDTQYF. The CDR3 nucleotides are TGTGCCAGCAGCCTGGGAGAAGATACGCAGTATTTT.

CDR3 loop: CASSIEAGPRTEAFF. For the CDR3, the DNA is TGTGCCAGTAGTATTGAGGCGGGGCCACGGACTGAAGCTTTCTTT. This sequence joins TRBV19 and TRBJ1-1, with a weak D call TRBD1 (5 bases). V was shortened by 3 bases and J by 5 bases, with 16 bases between the two germline ends. Germline V gene sequence: CDR1 LNHDA, CDR2 SQIVND (reference sequence). The CDR3 length is 15 residues.

This clone showed up just a few times. The J gene is TRBJ2-7, the V gene TRBV7-8, with 7 bases identical to TRBD2. J gave up 0 bases and V 2 bases, and 4 bases lay outside the gene matches. The CDR3 is 15 residues long. The germline CDR1 and CDR2 sequences are SGHVS and FQNEAQ. In nucleotides, the CDR3 is TGTGCCAGCAGCTTACTACAGCGGGGCTCCTACGAGCAGTACTTC. This translates into CASSLLQRGSYEQYF.

The J gene is TRBJ1-2, the V gene TRBV21-1; the D call TRBD1 from the table was never checked on the DNA. TRBV21-1 is flagged as a pseudogene. This CDR3 is built from 12 residues. The CDR3 bases are TGTGCCAGCAGGGGCACAGGGGGGGGATACACCTTC. This sequence encodes CASRGTGGGYTF.